The source of this TCR beta chain is a study of tumor and adjacent non-tumor tissue in lung cancer. Germline V lookup: CDR1 SGHAT, CDR2 FQNNGV. Losses at the gene ends were 2 bases for V and 12 bases for J; bases not matched to a gene: 26. This CDR3 has 19 amino acids. Three rounds of nested PCR, following a modified ARM-PCR protocol, produced the TCRbeta library. One entry per CDR3 protein results from TCRdb running MiXCR on the multiplex PCR reads. The data show 43,000 or so distinct CDR3 sequences, over 55% seen once. This sample's RNA came from whole unsorted tissue. Distant lung tissue was collected more than 3 cm away from the tumor edge.

The rearrangement links TRBV11-2 to TRBJ2-3, with 7 bases lining up with TRBD2. The receptor's source is a man in his forties or fifties with non-small cell lung cancer. Input material: distant non-tumor lung tissue. CDR3 coding DNA: TGTGCCAGCAGCTTATCTAGTGCGGCGGGGGTACGAGGCACAGATATTCAGTATTTT. It specifies CASSLSSAAGVRGTDIQYF.